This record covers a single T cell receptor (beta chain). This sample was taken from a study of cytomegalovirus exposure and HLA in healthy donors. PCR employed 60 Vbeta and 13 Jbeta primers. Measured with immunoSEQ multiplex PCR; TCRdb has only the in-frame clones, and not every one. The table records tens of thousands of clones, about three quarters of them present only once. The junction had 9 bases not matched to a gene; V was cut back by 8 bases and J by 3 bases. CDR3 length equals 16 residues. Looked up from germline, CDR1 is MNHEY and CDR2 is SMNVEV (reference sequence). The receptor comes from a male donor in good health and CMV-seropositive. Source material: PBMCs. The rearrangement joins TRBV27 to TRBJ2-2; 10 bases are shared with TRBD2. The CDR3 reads CASRASGSSDTGELFF. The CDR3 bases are TGTGCCAGCCGGGCTAGCGGGAGCTCGGACACCGGGGAGCTGTTTTTT.